The table lists the clone carrying this T cell receptor (beta chain) with a few counts. The sample belongs to a study of T cell changes during pregnancy in multiple sclerosis. The repertoire was sequenced with immunoSEQ multiplex PCR; TCRdb's copy has only in-frame clones and lacks some. This repertoire shows roughly 90,000 clones, around 93% found once; its top ten account for roughly 2.4%. The origin of this receptor is a female donor with multiple sclerosis, enrolled in a pregnancy study. The sample in question was peripheral blood, obtained in the third trimester of pregnancy.

The CDR3 DNA reads as TGTGCCAGCAGTAAGGACAGGGGGCATTACAATGAGCAGTTCTTC. Encoded protein: CASSKDRGHYNEQFF. V gene TRBV6-5 combines with J gene TRBJ2-1, with 11 bases lining up with TRBD1. J was trimmed by 4 bases and V by 5 bases; bases with no gene match: 4. The CDR3 sequence is 15 residues long. Germline V gives CDR1 MNHEY, CDR2 SVGAGI.